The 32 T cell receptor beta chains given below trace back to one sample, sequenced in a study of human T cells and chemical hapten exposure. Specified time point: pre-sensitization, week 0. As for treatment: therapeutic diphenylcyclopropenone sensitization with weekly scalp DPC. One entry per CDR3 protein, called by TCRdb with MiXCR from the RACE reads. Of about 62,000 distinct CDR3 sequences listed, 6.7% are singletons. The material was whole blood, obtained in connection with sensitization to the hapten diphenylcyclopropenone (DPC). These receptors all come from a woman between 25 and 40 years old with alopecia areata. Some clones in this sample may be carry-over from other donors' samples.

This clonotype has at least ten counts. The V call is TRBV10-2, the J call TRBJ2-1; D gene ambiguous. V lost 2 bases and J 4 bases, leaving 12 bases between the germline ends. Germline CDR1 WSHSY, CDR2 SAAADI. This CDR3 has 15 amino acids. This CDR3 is CASSETNLGYNEQFF. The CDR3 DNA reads TGCGCCAGCAGTGAGACTAACCTCGGGTACAATGAGCAGTTCTTC.

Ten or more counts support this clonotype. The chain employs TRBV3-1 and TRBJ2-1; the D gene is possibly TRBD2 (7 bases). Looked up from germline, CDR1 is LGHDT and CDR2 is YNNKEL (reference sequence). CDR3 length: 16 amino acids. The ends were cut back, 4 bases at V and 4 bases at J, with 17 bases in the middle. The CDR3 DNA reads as TGTGCCAGCAGCCGCGCGGGGCGGGGGCCTTACAATGAGCAGTTCTTC. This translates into CASSRAGRGPYNEQFF.

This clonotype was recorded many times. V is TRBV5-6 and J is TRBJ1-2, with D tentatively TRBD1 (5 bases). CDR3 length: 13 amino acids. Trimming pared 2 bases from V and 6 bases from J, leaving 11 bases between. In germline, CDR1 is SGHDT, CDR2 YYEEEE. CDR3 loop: CASSLEGTDGYTF. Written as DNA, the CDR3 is TGTGCCAGCAGCTTAGAGGGGACGGATGGCTACACCTTC.

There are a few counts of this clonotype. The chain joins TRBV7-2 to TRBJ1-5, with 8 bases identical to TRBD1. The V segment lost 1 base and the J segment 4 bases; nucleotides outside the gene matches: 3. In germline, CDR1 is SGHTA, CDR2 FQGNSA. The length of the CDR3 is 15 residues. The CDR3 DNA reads TGTGCCAGCAGCTTAGGACAGGGGCCTAATCAGCCCCAGCATTTT. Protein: CASSLGQGPNQPQHF.

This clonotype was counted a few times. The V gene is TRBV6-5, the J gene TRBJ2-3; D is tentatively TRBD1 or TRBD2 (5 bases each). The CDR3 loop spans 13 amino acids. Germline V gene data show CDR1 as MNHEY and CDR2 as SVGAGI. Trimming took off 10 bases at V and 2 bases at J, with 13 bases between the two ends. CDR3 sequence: CATRDGITDTQYF. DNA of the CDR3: TGTGCCACCCGGGACGGAATCACAGATACGCAGTATTTT.

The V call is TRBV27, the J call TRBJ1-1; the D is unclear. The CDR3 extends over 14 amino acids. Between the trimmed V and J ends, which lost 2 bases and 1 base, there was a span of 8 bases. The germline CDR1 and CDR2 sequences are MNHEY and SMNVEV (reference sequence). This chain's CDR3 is CASSLSQGNTEAFF. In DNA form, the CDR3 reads TGTGCCAGCAGTTTAAGTCAAGGGAACACTGAAGCTTTCTTT.

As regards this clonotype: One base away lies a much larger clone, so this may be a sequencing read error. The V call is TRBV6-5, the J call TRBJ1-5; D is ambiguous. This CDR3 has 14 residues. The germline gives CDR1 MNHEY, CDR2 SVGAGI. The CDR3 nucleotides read TGTGCCAGCAGTCCCGGCAGGAGCAATCAGCCCCAGAATTTT. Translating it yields CASSPGRSNQPQNF.

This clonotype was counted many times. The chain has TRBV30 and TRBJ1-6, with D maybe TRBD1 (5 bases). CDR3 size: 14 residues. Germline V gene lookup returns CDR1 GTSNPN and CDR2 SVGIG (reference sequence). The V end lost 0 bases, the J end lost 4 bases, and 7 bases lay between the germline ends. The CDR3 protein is CAWSVGGYNSPLHF. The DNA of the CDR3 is TGTGCCTGGAGTGTTGGGGGATATAATTCACCCCTCCACTTT.

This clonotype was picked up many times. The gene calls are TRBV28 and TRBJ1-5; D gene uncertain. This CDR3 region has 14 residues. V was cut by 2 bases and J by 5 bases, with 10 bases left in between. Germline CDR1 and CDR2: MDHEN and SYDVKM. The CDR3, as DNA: TGTGCCAGCAGTTTAAGTAGGGTTGATCAGCCCCAGCATTTT. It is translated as CASSLSRVDQPQHF.

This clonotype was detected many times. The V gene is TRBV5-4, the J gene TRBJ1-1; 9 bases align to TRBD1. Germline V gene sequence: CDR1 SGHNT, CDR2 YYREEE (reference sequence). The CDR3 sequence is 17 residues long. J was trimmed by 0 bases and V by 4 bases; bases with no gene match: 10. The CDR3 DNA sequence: TGTGCCAGCAGCATTAGGACAGGGGCCTCAATGAACACTGAAGCTTTCTTT. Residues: CASSIRTGASMNTEAFF.

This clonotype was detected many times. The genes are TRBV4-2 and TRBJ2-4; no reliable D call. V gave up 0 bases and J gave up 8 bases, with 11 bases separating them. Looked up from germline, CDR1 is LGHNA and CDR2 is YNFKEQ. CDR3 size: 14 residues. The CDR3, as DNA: TGTGCCAGCAGCCAAGATACATTGGAAGACATTCAGTACTTC. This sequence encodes CASSQDTLEDIQYF.

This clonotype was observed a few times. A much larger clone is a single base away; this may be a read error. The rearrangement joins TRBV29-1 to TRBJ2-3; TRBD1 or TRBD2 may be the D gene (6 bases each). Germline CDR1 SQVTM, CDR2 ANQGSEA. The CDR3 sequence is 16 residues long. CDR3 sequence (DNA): TGCAGCATTGAAGGGGGGCCTAGCCCCAACACAGATACGCAGTATTTT. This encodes CSIEGGPSPNTDTQYF.

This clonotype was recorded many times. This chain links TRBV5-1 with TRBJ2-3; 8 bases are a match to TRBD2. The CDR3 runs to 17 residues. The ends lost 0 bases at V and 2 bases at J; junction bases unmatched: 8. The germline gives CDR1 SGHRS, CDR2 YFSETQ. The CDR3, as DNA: TGCGCCAGCAGCTTGGGTGCAGCGGGGGATCTCACAGATACGCAGTATTTT. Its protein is CASSLGAAGDLTDTQYF.

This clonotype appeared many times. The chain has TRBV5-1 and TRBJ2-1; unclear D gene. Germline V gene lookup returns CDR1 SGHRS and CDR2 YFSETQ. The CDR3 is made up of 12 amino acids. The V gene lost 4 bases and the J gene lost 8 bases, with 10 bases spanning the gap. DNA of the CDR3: TGCGCCAGCAGCCTGATATGGGATGAGCAGTTCTTC. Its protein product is CASSLIWDEQFF.

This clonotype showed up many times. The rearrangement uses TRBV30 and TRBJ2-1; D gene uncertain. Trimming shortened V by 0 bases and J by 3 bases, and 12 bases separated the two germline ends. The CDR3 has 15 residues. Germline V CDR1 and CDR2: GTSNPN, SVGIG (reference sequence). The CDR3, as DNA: TGTGCCTGGAGTGTGTTGGGGTCAGACTACAATGAGCAGTTCTTC. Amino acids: CAWSVLGSDYNEQFF.

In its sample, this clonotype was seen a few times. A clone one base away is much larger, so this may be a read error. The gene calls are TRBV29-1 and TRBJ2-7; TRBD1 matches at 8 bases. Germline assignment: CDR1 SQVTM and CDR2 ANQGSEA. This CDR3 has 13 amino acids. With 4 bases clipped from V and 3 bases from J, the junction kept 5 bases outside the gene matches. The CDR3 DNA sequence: TGCAGCGTTGTTGACAGGGGTGGCTACGAGCAGTACTTC. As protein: CSVVDRGGYEQYF.

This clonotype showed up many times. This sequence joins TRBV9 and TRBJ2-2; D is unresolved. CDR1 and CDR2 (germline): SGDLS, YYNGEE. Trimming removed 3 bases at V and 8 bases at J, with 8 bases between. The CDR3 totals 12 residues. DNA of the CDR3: TGTGCCAGCAGCGCCTCCTTTGGGGAGCTGTTTTTT. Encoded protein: CASSASFGELFF.

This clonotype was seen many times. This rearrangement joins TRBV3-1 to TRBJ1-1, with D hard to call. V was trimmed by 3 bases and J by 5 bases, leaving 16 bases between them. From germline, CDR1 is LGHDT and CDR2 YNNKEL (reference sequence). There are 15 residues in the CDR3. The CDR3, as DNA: TGTGCCAGCAGCCAGAACTGGAGGAGTAGGACTGAAGCTTTCTTT. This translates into CASSQNWRSRTEAFF.

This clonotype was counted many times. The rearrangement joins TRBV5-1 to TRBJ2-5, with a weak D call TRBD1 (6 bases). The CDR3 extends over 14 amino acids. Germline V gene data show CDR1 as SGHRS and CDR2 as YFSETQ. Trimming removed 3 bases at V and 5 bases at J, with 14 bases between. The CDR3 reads CASSSVSGAETQYF. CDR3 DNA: TGCGCCAGCAGCTCCGTTTCAGGGGCGGAGACCCAGTACTTC.

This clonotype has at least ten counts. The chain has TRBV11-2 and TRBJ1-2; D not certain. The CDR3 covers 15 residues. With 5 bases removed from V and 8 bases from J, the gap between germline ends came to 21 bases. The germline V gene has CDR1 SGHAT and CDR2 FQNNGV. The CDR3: CASSTYYGPRRGYTF. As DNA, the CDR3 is TGTGCCAGCAGCACGTACTACGGGCCAAGGAGAGGCTACACCTTC.

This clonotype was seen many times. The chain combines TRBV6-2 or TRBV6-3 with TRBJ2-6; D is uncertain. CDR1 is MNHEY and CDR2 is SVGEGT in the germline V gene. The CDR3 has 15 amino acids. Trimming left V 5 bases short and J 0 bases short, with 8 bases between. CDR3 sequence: CASSPWGSGANVLTF. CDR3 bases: TGTGCCAGCAGTCCCTGGGGCTCTGGGGCCAACGTCCTGACTTTC.

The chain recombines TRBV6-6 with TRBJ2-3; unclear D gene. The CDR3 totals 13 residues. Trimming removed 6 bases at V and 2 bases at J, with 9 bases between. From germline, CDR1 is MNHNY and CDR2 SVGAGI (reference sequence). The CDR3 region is CASRQGYTDTQYF. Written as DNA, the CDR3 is TGTGCCAGCAGGCAAGGATACACAGATACGCAGTATTTT.

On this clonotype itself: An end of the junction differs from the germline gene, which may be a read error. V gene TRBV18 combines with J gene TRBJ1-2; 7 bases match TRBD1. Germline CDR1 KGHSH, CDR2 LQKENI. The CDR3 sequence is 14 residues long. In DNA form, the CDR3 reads TGTGCCAGCTCATCGGACAGGTTTAACTATGGCGACACCTTC. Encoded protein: CASSSDRFNYGDTF. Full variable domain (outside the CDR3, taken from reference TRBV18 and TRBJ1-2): NAGVMQNPRHLVRRRGQEARLRCSPMKGHSHVYWYRQLPEEGLKFMVYLQKENIIDESGMPKERFSAEFPKEGPSILRIQQVVRGDSAAYFCASSSDRFNYGDTFGSGTRLTVV.

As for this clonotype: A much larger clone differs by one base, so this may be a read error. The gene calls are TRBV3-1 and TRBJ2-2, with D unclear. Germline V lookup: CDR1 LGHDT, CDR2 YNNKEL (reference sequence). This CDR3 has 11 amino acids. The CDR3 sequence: CASTTTEELFF. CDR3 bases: TGTGCCAGCACCACCACCGAGGAGCTGTTTTTT.

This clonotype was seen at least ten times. The CDR3 spells CASSPVGQTQYF. The CDR3 DNA reads as TGTGCCAGCAGCCCAGTTGGGCAGACCCAGTACTTC. The V gene is TRBV7-8, the J gene TRBJ2-5; D gene uncertain. Deletions cut 5 bases from V and 6 bases from J, with 10 bases between. The germline V gene encodes CDR1 SGHVS and CDR2 FQNEAQ. The CDR3 totals 12 residues.

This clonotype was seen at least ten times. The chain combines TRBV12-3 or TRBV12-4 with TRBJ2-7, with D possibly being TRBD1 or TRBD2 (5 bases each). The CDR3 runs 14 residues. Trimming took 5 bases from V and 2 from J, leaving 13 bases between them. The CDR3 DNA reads TGTGCCAGCAGTCTCAGCGGACACGCCTACGAGCAGTACTTC. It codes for CASSLSGHAYEQYF.

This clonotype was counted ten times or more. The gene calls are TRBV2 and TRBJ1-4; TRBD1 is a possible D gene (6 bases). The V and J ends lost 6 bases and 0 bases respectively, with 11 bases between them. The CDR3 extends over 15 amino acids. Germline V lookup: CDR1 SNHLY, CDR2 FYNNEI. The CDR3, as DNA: TGTGCCAGCAGGACTAACAGGGCAACTAATGAAAAACTGTTTTTT. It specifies CASRTNRATNEKLFF.

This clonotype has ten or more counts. This CDR3 is CASGPWTGPTDTQYF. CDR3 coding DNA: TGTGCCAGCGGACCGTGGACTGGGCCCACAGATACGCAGTATTTT. V is TRBV11-1 and J is TRBJ2-3, with D possibly matching TRBD2 (5 bases). This CDR3 contains 15 residues. Germline CDR1 and CDR2: SGHAT and FQDESV (reference sequence). The germline V and J ends were trimmed by 8 bases and 2 bases, with 17 bases remaining between them.

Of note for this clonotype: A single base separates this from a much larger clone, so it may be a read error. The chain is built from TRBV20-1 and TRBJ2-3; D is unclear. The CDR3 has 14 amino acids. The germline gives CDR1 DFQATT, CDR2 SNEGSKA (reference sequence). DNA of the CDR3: TGCAGTGCTATAACGGGCTACGACACAGATACGCGGTATTTT. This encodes CSAITGYDTDTRYF.

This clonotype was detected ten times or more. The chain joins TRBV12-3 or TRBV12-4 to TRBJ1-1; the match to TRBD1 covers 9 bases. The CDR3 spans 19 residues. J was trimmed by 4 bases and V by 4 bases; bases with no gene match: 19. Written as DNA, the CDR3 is TGTGCCAGCAGTTCCCCTCCGTGGGACAGGGCGCATCCGGGCACTGAAGCTTTCTTT. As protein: CASSSPPWDRAHPGTEAFF.

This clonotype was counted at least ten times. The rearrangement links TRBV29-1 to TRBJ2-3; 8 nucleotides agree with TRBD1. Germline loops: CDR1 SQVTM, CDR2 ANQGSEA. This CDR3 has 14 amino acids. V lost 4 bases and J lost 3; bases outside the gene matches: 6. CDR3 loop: CSVGRQGKTDTQYF. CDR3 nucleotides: TGCAGCGTTGGGAGACAGGGGAAAACAGATACGCAGTATTTT.

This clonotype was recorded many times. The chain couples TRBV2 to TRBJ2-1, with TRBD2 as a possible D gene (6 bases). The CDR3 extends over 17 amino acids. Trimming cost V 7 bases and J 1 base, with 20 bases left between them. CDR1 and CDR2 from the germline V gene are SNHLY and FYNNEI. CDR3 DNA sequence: TGTGCCAGCAACGGTCGGGCGTCGCGGGGATCCTACAATGAGCAGTTCTTC. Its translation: CASNGRASRGSYNEQFF.